One sample yielded the 9 T cell receptor beta chains listed below, sequenced in a study of blood T cell repertoires in COVID-19. Generated by immunoSEQ multiplex PCR, the TCRdb table keeps only in-frame clones and is missing some. The table lists around 95,000 clones, just over 90% of them singletons. Sequencing was carried out using peripheral blood. These receptors all come from a man aged 50-60 years with acute or convalescent COVID-19.

The V call is TRBV12-1, the J call TRBJ2-5; TRBD2, the D gene given by the table, was not confirmed from the DNA. TRBV12-1 is reported as a pseudogene. The CDR3 covers 19 residues. The CDR3, as DNA: TGTGCCAGCAGCCATGGGAAGAAACAACGGGAGGTGTACCAAGAGACCCAGTACTTC. It codes for CASSHGKKQREVYQETQYF.

The genes are TRBV5-5 and TRBJ1-5; D call uncertain. The germline V gene has CDR1 SGHKS and CDR2 YYEKEE (reference sequence). There are 14 residues in the CDR3. V lost 1 base to trimming and J lost 4 bases, with 9 bases between them. The chain's CDR3 is CASSLMGENQPQHF. CDR3 sequence (DNA): TGTGCCAGCAGCTTGATGGGCGAGAATCAGCCCCAGCATTTT.

The chain links TRBV10-1 to TRBJ2-5; D may be TRBD1 (5 bases). The CDR3 has 14 amino acids. Trimming shortened V by 3 bases and J by 2 bases, and 10 bases separated the two germline ends. The germline gives CDR1 WNHNN, CDR2 SYGVQD (reference sequence). CDR3 sequence: CASSETRQQETQYF. Here the CDR3 DNA reads TGCGCCAGCAGTGAAACAAGACAGCAAGAGACCCAGTACTTC.

The chain is built from TRBV10-3 and TRBJ1-2; TRBD1 agrees at 10 bases. The V gene end was trimmed by 4 bases and the J gene end by 0 bases; junction bases not matched to a gene: 5. The CDR3 covers 16 residues. CDR1 is ENHRY, CDR2 SYGVKD, per germline. In nucleotides, the CDR3 is TGTGCCATCAGTGCCGGACAGGGGGATACTAACTATGGCTACACCTTC. Its protein is CAISAGQGDTNYGYTF.

The rearrangement links TRBV11-2 to TRBJ2-7, with D perhaps TRBD1 (6 bases). The length of the CDR3 is 14 residues. The V gene's germline CDR1 is SGHAT and CDR2 FQNNGV. The V end was cut by 5 bases, the J end by 3 bases, with 14 bases between. CDR3 coding DNA: TGTGCCAGCAGCATACAGGGCCAACTCTACGAGCAGTACTTC. This codes for CASSIQGQLYEQYF.

The rearrangement links TRBV18 to TRBJ1-1, with a possible D match to TRBD1 (6 bases). V was trimmed by 1 base and J by 6 bases, leaving 12 bases between them. This CDR3 region has 14 residues. Per the germline V gene, CDR1 is KGHSH and CDR2 is LQKENI. The CDR3 loop is CASSPQQGLAEAFF. The CDR3 DNA follows: TGTGCCAGCTCACCACAACAGGGTTTGGCTGAAGCTTTCTTT. The full variable domain, rest sourced from reference TRBV18 and TRBJ1-1, is NAGVMQNPRHLVRRRGQEARLRCSPMKGHSHVYWYRQLPEEGLKFMVYLQKENIIDESGMPKERFSAEFPKEGPSILRIQQVVRGDSAAYFCASSPQQGLAEAFFGQGTRLTVV.

On this clone itself: Other DNA sequences in the same sample also yield this CDR3. The V call is TRBV27, the J call TRBJ1-1; tentatively, D is TRBD1 (5 bases). This CDR3 region has 12 residues. CDR1 is MNHEY and CDR2 is SMNVEV in the germline V gene (reference sequence). The ends were cut back, 3 bases at V and 4 bases at J, with 6 bases in the middle. Here the CDR3 reads CASSFRGTEAFF. The CDR3 bases are TGTGCCAGCAGTTTTAGGGGCACTGAAGCTTTCTTT.

V gene TRBV29-1 combines with J gene TRBJ1-1; no clear D. The germline gives CDR1 SQVTM, CDR2 ANQGSEA. Trimming stripped 5 bases from V and 5 bases from J, with 9 bases between. This CDR3 contains 11 residues. CDR3 region: CSVPTGTEAFF. In DNA form, the CDR3 reads TGCAGCGTTCCCACCGGGACTGAAGCTTTCTTT.

The chain combines TRBV12-5 with TRBJ1-5; 9 bases map to TRBD1. After removal of 5 bases from V and 6 bases from J, the junction contained 8 bases not matched to a gene. Looked up from germline, CDR1 is LGHNT and CDR2 is FRNRAP. There are 15 residues in the CDR3. Here the CDR3 reads CASGLGDRVSQPQHF. CDR3 nucleotides: TGTGCTAGTGGTCTAGGGGACAGGGTTTCTCAGCCCCAGCATTTT.